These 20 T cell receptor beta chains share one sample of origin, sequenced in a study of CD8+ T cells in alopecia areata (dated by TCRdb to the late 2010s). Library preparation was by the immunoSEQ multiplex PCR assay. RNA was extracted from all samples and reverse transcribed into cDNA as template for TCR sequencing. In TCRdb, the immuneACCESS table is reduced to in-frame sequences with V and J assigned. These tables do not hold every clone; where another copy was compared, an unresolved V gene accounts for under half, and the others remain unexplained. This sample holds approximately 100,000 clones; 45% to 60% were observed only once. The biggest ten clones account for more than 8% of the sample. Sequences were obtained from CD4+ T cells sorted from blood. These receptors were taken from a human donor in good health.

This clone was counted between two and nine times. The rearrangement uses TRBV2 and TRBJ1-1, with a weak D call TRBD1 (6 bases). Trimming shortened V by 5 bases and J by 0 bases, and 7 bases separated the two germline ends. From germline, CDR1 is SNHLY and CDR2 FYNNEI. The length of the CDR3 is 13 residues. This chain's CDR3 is CASSRGMNTEAFF. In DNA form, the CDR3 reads TGTGCCAGCAGTAGGGGGATGAACACTGAAGCTTTCTTT. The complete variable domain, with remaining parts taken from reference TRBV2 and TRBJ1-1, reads EPEVTQTPSHQVTQMGQEVILRCVPISNHLYFYWYRQILGQKVEFLVSFYNNEISEKSEIFDDQFSVERPDGSNFTLKIRSTKLEDSAMYFCASSRGMNTEAFFGQGTRLTVV.

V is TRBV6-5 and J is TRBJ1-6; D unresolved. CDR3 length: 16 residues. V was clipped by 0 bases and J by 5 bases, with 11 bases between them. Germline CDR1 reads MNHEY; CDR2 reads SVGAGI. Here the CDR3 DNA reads TGTGCCAGCAGTTACTCTGGAGGTAGAGATAATTCACCCCTCCACTTT. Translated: CASSYSGGRDNSPLHF.

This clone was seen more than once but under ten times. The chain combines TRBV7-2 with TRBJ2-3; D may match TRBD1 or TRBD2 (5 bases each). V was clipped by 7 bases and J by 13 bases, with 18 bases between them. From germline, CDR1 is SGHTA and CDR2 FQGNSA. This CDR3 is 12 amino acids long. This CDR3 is CASNFGKGWKYF. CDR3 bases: TGTGCCAGCAATTTCGGGAAGGGGTGGAAGTATTTT.

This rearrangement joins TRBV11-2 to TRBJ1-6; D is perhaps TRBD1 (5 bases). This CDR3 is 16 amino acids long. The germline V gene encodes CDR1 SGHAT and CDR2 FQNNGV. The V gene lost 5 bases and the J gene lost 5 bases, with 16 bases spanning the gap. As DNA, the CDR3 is TGTGCCAGCAGCCTCGGGGGGTGGGGCAATAATTCACCCCTCCACTTT. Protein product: CASSLGGWGNNSPLHF.

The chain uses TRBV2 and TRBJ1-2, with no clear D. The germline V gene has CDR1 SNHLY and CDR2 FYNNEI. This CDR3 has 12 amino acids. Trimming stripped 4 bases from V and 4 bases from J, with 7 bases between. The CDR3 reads CASSVSGYGYTF. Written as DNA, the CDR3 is TGTGCCAGCAGTGTCTCTGGCTATGGCTACACCTTC.

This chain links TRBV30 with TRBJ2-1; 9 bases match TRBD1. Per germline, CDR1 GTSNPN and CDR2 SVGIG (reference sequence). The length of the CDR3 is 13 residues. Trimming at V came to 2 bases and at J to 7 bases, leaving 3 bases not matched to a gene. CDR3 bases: TGTGCCTGGAGTAGGGGGACAGGGAATGAGCAGTTCTTC. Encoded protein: CAWSRGTGNEQFF. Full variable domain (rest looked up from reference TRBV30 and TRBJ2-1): SQTIHQWPATLVQPVGSPLSLECTVEGTSNPNLYWYRQAAGRGLQLLFYSVGIGQISSEVPQNLSASRPQDRQFILSSKKLLLSDSGFYLCAWSRGTGNEQFFGPGTRLTVL.

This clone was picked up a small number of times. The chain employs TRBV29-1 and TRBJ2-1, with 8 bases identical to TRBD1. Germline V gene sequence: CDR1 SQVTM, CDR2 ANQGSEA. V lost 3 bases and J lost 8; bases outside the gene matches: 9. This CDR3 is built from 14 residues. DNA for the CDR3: TGCAGCGTTGATGCCAGGGGGCGAACGGATGAGCAGTTCTTC. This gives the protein CSVDARGRTDEQFF.

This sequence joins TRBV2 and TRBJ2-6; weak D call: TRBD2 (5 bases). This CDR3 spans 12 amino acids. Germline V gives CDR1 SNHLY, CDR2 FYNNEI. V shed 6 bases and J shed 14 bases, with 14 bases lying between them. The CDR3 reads CASRPSASILTF. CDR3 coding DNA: TGTGCCAGCAGGCCCTCAGCTAGCATCCTGACTTTC.

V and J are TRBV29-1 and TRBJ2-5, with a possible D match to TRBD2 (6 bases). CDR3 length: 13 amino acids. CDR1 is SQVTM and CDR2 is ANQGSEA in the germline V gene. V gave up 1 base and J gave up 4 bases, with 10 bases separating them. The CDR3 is CSVEGGNGETQYF. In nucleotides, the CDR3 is TGCAGCGTTGAAGGCGGGAATGGAGAGACCCAGTACTTC.

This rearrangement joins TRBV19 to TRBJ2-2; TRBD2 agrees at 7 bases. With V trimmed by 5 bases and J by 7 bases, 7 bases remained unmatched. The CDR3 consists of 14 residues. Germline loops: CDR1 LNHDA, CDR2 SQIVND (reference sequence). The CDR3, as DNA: TGTGCCAGTAGTTCCCCAGGCGGGAGCGGGGAGCTGTTTTTT. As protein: CASSSPGGSGELFF.

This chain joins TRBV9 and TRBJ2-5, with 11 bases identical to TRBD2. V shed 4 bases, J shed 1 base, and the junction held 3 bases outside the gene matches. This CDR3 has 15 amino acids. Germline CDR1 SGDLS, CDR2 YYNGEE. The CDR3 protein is CASSTGLAAQETQYF. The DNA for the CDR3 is TGTGCCAGCAGCACGGGACTAGCGGCCCAAGAGACCCAGTACTTC.

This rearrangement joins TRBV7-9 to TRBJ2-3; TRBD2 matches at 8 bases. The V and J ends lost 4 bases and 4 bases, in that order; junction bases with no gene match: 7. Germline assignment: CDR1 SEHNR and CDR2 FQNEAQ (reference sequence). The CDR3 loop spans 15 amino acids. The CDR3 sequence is CASSSMGLGSDTQYF. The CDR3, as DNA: TGTGCCAGCAGCTCGATGGGACTAGGTTCAGATACGCAGTATTTT.

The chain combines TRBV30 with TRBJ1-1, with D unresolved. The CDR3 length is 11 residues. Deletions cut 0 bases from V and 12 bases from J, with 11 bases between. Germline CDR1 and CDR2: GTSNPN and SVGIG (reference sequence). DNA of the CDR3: TGTGCCTGGAGTGTAGGAGGAACAACTTTCTTT. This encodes CAWSVGGTTFF.

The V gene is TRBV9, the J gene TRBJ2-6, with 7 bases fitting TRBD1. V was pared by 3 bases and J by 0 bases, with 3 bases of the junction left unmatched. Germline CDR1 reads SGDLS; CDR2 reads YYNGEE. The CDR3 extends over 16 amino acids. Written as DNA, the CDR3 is TGTGCCAGCAGCGAGGGACAGACCTCTGGGGCCAACGTCCTGACTTTC. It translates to CASSEGQTSGANVLTF.

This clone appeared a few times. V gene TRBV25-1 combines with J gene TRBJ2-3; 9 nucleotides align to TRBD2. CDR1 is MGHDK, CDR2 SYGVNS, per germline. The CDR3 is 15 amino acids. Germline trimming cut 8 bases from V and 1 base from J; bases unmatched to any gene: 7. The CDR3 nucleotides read TGTGCCAGCCTACTTAGCGGGAGTGGCACAGATACGCAGTATTTT. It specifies CASLLSGSGTDTQYF.

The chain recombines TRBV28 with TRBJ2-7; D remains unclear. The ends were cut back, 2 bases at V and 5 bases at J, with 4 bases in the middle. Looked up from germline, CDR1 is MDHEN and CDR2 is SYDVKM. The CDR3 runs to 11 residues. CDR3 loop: CASSLRDEQYF. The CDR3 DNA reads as TGTGCCAGCAGTTTACGCGACGAGCAGTACTTC.

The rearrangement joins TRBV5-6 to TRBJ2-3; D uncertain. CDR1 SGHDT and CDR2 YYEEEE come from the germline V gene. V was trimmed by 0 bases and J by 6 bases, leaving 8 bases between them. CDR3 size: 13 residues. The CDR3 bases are TGTGCCAGCAGCTTGGGGGCCGGGGATACGCAGTATTTT. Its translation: CASSLGAGDTQYF.

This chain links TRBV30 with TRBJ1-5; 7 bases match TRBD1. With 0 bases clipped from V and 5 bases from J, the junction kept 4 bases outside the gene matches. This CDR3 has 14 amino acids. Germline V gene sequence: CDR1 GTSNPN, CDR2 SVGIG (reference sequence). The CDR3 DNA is TGTGCCTGGAGTGTGGGACAGCTTGATCAGCCCCAGCATTTT. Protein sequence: CAWSVGQLDQPQHF.

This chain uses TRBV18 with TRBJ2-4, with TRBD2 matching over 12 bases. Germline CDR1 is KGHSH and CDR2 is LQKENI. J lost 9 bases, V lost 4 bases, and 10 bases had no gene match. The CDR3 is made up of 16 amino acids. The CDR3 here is CASSRWTSGDGAIQYF. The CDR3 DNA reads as TGTGCCAGCTCACGTTGGACTAGCGGGGACGGGGCCATTCAGTACTTC.

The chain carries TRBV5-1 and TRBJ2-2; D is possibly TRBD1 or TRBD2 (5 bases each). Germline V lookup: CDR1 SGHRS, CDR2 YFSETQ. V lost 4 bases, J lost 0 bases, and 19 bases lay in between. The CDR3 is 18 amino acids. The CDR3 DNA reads TGCGCCAGCAGCCCTGGGGGACGGATTGCCGCGAACACCGGGGAGCTGTTTTTT. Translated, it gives CASSPGGRIAANTGELFF.